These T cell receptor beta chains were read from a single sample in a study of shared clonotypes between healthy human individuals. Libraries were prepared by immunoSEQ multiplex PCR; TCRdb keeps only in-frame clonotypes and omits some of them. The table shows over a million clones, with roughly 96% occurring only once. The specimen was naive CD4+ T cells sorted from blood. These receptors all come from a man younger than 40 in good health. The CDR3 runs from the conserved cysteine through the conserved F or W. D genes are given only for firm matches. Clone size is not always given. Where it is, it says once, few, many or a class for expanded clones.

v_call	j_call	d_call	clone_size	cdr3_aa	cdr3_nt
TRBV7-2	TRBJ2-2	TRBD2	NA	CASSQTSTSGVNTGELFF	TGTGCCAGCAGCCAGACAAGCACTAGCGGGGTTAACACCGGGGAGCTGTTTTTT
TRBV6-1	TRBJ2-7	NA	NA	CASTLHPKRWEQYF	TGTGCCAGCACTTTACACCCGAAGCGATGGGAGCAGTACTTC
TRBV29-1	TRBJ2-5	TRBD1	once	CSVDRVFKETQYF	TGCAGCGTAGACAGGGTTTTTAAAGAGACCCAGTACTTC
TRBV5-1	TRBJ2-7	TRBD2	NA	CASSPGVAGAVPHEQYF	TGCGCCAGCAGCCCCGGGGTAGCGGGAGCCGTTCCCCACGAGCAGTACTTC
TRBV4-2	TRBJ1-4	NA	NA	CASSQGEIEMGDRKKLFF	TGTGCCAGCAGCCAGGGGGAGATTGAAATGGGTGACCGCAAAAAACTGTTTTTT
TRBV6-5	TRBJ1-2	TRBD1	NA	CASGPRGTSYGYTF	TGTGCCAGCGGCCCCAGGGGGACTTCTTATGGCTACACCTTC
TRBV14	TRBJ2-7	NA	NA	CASSLSSVSYEQYF	TGTGCCAGCAGTCTCTCTTCCGTCTCCTACGAGCAGTACTTC
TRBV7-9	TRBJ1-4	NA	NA	CASSLRGAAEKLFF	TGTGCCAGCAGCTTACGGGGGGCAGCTGAAAAACTGTTTTTT
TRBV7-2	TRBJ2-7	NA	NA	CASSPTRQLPPEQYF	TGTGCCAGCAGCCCAACTCGACAGTTACCCCCCGAGCAGTACTTC
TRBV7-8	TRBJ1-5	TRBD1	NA	CASSLGQGLNQPQHF	TGTGCCAGCAGCTTGGGACAGGGGCTCAATCAGCCCCAGCATTTT
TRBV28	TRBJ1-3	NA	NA	CASSRGDSGNTIYF	TGTGCCAGCAGTCGAGGGGACTCTGGAAACACCATATATTTT
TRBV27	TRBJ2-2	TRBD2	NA	CASALAANTGELFF	TGTGCCAGCGCACTAGCGGCTAACACCGGGGAGCTGTTTTTT
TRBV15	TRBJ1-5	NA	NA	CVTSRDTVQPQHF	TGTGTCACCAGCAGAGATACGGTCCAGCCCCAGCATTTT
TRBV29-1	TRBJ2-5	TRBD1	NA	CSVHQLRDSQETQYF	TGCAGCGTTCATCAGCTCCGGGACAGCCAAGAGACCCAGTACTTC
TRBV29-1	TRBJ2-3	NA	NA	CSVVTGTDTQYF	TGCAGCGTTGTAACGGGAACAGATACGCAGTATTTT
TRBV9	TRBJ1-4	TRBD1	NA	CASSGTQGRDEKLFF	TGTGCCAGCAGCGGGACACAGGGGCGGGATGAAAAACTGTTTTTT
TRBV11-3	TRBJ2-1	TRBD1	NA	CASSLGGTGNNEQFF	TGTGCCAGCAGCTTAGGGGGGACAGGGAACAATGAGCAGTTCTTC
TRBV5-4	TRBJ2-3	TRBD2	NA	CASSLPSGRGTDTQYF	TGTGCCAGCAGCTTGCCGAGCGGGAGGGGGACAGATACGCAGTATTTT
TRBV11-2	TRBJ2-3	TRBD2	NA	CASSPSGSGRDF	TGTGCCAGCAGCCCAAGCGGGAGCGGGCGGGATTTT
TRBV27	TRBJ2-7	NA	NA	CASSLRRSYEQYF	TGTGCCAGCAGTTTACGGCGCTCCTACGAGCAGTACTTC
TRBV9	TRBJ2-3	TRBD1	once	CASSVSGTGVPDTQYF	TGTGCCAGCAGCGTATCCGGGACAGGGGTGCCAGATACGCAGTATTTT
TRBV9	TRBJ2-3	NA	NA	CASSVDSRGRRADTQYF	TGTGCCAGCAGCGTAGACAGCCGGGGCCGGAGGGCAGATACGCAGTATTTT
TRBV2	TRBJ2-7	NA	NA	CASSEGGARDFRQYF	TGTGCCAGCAGTGAGGGCGGGGCCCGGGACTTTAGGCAGTACTTC
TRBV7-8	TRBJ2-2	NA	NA	CASSFLHGELFF	TGTGCCAGCAGCTTCCTCCACGGGGAGCTGTTTTTT
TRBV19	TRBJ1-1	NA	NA	CASSKGQNTEAFF	TGTGCCAGTAGTAAGGGACAGAACACTGAAGCTTTCTTT
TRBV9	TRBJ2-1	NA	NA	CASSATSYNEQFF	TGTGCCAGCAGCGCTACTTCCTACAATGAGCAGTTCTTC
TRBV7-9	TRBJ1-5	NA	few	CASSRQYQPQHF	TGTGCCAGCAGCCGACAGTATCAGCCCCAGCATTTT
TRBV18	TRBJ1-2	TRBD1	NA	CASSPLGQGNYGYTF	TGTGCCAGCTCACCATTGGGACAGGGGAACTATGGCTACACCTTC
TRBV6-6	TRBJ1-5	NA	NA	CASRGPNQPQHF	TGTGCCAGCAGGGGGCCTAATCAGCCCCAGCATTTT